The source of this T cell receptor (beta chain) is a study of T cell responses to AZD1222 COVID-19 vaccine. The repertoire was sequenced with immunoSEQ multiplex PCR; TCRdb's copy has only in-frame clones and lacks some. The sample lists 130,000 or so clones, about 86% occurring once. The clonotype comes from an adult in good health. The source was peripheral blood, collected on day 0 of AZD1222 vaccination.

The CDR3: CASSSWTGDYEQYF. DNA of the CDR3: TGTGCCAGCAGCTCTTGGACAGGAGACTACGAGCAGTACTTC. The chain combines TRBV7-8 with TRBJ2-7; 7 bases line up with TRBD1. The V segment lost 4 bases and the J segment 3 bases; nucleotides outside the gene matches: 6. Germline values: CDR1 SGHVS, CDR2 FQNEAQ. There are 14 residues in the CDR3.